Given below is one TCR beta chain in context. Its matching antigen is unknown. The entry originates in a study of OX40 agonist ivuxolimab in advanced cancers. Study-level findings and limits: Clonal expansion among partial responders at 0.1-3.0 mg/kg ranked near the lowest.

Generated by immunoSEQ multiplex PCR, the TCRdb table keeps only in-frame clones and is missing some. The sample shows 92,000 or so clones, about 87% of them seen only once. In germline, CDR1 is SEHNR, CDR2 FQNEAQ (reference sequence). The V gene end was trimmed by 7 bases and the J gene end by 4 bases; junction bases not matched to a gene: 11. The CDR3 loop spans 15 amino acids. The sequence was collected from an adult with an advanced solid tumor such as melanoma, head and neck, liver or kidney cancer. V is TRBV7-9 and J is TRBJ2-5; 8 bases fit TRBD2. The sample in question was CD4+ or CD8+ T cells sorted from blood, obtained in a trial of the OX40 agonist ivuxolimab. The CDR3, as DNA: TGTGCCAGCACCCCTTATACGGGAGGGATAGAGACCCAGTACTTC. Translating gives CASTPYTGGIETQYF.